The entry that follows covers one T cell receptor beta chain sequence. Its antigen is still unknown. This sample was taken from a study of siplizumab effects on memory and regulatory T cells. Study-wide findings and caveats: Where siplizumab was present, mappable alloreactive CD4+ clones averaged about 65% Treg-derived, compared with more than 25% in controls. Naive or memory phenotype assignment was not possible for roughly 80-95% of proliferating CD4+ or CD8+ clones. Few alloreactive clones mapped to unstimulated subsets.

V shed 4 bases, J shed 8 bases, and the junction held 6 bases outside the gene matches. The CDR3 covers 14 residues. Germline V lookup: CDR1 SGHTA, CDR2 FQGNSA. Measured with immunoSEQ multiplex PCR; TCRdb has only the in-frame clones, and not every one. This sample has roughly 62,000 clones; roughly 85% occur once, and the top ten carry about 0.41%. Sequenced unstimulated subsets in a few donor pairs: CD4+ naive, CD4+ memory, CD8+ naive, CD8+ effector memory, CD8+ TEMRA. The TCR sequence derives from a human donor in good health. The sequencing input was memory CD4+ T cells sorted from blood. The chain recombines TRBV7-2 with TRBJ1-2; TRBD1 agrees at 11 bases. The CDR3 DNA sequence: TGTGCCAGCAGCTCATGGACAGGGGGCTTGGGCTACACCTTC. This sequence encodes CASSSWTGGLGYTF.